This TCR beta chain was recorded in a study of shared clonotypes between healthy human individuals. As concerns this clone: The antigen remains undetermined.

Measured with immunoSEQ multiplex PCR; TCRdb has only the in-frame clones, and not every one. The table records 85,000 to 100,000 clones, about two thirds of them present only once. Trimming took 6 bases from V and 7 from J; bases not matched to a gene: 17. The CDR3 totals 16 residues. Germline values: CDR1 MDHEN, CDR2 SYDVKM. Broader study findings: Represented genetic and exposure-history diversity was restricted by having few donors. The naive CD4 repertoires of a handful of donors were compared, and approximately 4.5% of clonotypes were shared.

CD8 memory was a combination that joined CD45RO+ cells with CCR7-negative CD45RA+ TemRA cells. This chain links TRBV28 with TRBJ2-7, with TRBD1 identical over 8 bases. Sequencing used memory CD8+ T cells sorted from blood. The subset denotes: CD45RO+ cells pooled with CCR7-negative TemRA cells. The receptor's source is a man aged 25 to 40 in good health. CDR3 amino acids: CASRTSSAGGSGEQYF. CDR3 DNA sequence: TGTGCCAGCAGAACATCCTCGGCAGGGGGCTCGGGGGAGCAGTACTTC.